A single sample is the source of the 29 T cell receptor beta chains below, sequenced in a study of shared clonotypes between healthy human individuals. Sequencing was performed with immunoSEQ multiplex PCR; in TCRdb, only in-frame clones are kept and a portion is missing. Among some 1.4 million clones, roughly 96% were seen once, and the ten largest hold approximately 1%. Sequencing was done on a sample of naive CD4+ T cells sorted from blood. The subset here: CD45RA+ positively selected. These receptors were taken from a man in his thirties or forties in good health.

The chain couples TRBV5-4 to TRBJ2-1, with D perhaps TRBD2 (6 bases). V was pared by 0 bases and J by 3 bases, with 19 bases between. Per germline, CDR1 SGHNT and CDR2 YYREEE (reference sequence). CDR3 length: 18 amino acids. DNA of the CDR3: TGTGCCAGCAGCTTGGGCCTCCATTCTGCGGGATACTACAATGAGCAGTTCTTC. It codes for CASSLGLHSAGYYNEQFF.

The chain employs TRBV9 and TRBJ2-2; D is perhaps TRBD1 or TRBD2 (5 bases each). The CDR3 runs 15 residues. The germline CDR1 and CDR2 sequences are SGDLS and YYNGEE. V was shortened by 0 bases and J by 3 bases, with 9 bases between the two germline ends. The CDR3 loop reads CASSVGGSDTGELFF. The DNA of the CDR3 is TGTGCCAGCAGCGTAGGGGGGTCGGACACCGGGGAGCTGTTTTTT. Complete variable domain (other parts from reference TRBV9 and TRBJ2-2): DSGVTQTPKHLITATGQRVTLRCSPRSGDLSVYWYQQSLDQGLQFLIQYYNGEERAKGNILERFSAQQFPDLHSELNLSSLELGDSALYFCASSVGGSDTGELFFGEGSRLTVL.

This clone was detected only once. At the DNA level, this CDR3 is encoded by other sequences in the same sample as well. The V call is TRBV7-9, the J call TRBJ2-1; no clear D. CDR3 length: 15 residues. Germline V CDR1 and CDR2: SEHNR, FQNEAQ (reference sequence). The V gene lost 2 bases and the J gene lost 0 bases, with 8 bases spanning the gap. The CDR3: CASSLRGYSYNEQFF. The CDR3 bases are TGTGCCAGCAGCTTAAGAGGATACTCCTACAATGAGCAGTTCTTC.

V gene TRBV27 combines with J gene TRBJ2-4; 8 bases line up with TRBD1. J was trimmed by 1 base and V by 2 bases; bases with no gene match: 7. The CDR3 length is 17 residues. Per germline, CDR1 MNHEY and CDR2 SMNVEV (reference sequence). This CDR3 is CASSLRWQGAAKNIQYF. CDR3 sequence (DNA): TGTGCCAGCAGTTTACGTTGGCAGGGGGCGGCCAAAAACATTCAGTACTTC.

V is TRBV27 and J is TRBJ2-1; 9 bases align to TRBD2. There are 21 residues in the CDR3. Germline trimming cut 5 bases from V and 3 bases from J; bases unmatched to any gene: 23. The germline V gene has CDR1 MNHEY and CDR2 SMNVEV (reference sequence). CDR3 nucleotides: TGTGCCAGCAGTCCACCCCCGGGGGCAGGTTGGCGGGAGGGCCGCTACAATGAGCAGTTCTTC. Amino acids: CASSPPPGAGWREGRYNEQFF.

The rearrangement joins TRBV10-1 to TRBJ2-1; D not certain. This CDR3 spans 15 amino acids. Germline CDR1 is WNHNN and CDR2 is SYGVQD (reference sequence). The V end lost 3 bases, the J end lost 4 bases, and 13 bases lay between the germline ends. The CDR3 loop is CASSDTLTKYNEQFF. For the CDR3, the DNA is TGCGCCAGCAGTGATACTCTGACGAAGTACAATGAGCAGTTCTTC.

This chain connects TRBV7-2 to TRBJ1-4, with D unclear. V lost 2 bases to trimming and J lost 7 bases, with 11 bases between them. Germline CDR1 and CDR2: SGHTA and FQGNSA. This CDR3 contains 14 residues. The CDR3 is CASSLPRQPEKLFF. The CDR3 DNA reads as TGTGCCAGCAGCTTACCTCGTCAGCCTGAAAAACTGTTTTTT. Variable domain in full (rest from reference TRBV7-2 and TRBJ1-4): GAGVSQSPSNKVTEKGKDVELRCDPISGHTALYWYRQSLGQGLEFLIYFQGNSAPDKSGLPSDRFSAERTGGSVSTLTIQRTQQEDSAVYLCASSLPRQPEKLFFGSGTQLSVL.

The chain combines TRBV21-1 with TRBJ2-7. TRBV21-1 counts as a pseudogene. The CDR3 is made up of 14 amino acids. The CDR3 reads CASSNGPRTYEQYF. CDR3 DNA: TGTGCCAGCAGCAACGGGCCTCGAACCTACGAGCAGTACTTC.

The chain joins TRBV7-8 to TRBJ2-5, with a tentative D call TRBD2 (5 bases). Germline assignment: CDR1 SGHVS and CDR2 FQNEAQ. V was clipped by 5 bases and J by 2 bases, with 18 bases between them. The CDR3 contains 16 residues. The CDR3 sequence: CASSGRTGSLQETQYF. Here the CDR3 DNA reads TGTGCCAGCAGCGGGAGAACGGGTTCTTTACAAGAGACCCAGTACTTC.

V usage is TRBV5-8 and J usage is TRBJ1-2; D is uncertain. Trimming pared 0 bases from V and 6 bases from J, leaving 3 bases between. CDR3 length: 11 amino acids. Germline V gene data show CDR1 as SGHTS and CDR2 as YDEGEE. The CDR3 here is CASSLVDGYTF. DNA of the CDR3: TGTGCCAGCAGCTTGGTCGATGGCTACACCTTC.

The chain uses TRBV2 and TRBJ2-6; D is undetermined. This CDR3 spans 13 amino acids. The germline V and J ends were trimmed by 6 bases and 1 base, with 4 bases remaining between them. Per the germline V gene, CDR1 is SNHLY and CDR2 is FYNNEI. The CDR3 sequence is CASSFSGANVLTF. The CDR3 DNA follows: TGTGCCAGCAGCTTTTCTGGGGCCAACGTCCTGACTTTC.

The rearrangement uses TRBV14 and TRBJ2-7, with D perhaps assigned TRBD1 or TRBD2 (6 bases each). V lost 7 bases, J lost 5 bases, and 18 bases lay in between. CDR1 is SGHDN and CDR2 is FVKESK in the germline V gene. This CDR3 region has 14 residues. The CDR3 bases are TGTGCCAGCAAAAAAACTTTAGGGGGGAACGAGCAGTACTTC. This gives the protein CASKKTLGGNEQYF.

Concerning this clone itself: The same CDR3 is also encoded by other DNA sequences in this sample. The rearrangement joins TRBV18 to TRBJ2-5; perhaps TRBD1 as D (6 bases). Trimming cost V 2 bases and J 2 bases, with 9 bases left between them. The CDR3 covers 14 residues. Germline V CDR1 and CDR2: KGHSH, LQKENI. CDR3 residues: CASSPVQGQETQYF. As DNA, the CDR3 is TGTGCCAGCTCACCAGTACAGGGACAAGAGACCCAGTACTTC.

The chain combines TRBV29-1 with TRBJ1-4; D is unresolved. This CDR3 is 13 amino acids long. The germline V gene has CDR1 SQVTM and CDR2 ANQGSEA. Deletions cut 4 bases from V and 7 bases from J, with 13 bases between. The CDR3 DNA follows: TGCAGCGTTGGTGGTGCCTCGGGTGAAAAACTGTTTTTT. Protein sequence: CSVGGASGEKLFF.

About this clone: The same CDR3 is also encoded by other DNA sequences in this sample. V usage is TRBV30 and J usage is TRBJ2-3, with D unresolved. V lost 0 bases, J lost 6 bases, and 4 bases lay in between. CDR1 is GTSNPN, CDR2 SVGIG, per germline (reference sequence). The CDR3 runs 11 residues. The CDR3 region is CAWSVPDTQYF. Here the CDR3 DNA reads TGTGCCTGGAGTGTACCCGATACGCAGTATTTT. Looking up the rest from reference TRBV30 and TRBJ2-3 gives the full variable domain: SQTIHQWPATLVQPVGSPLSLECTVEGTSNPNLYWYRQAAGRGLQLLFYSVGIGQISSEVPQNLSASRPQDRQFILSSKKLLLSDSGFYLCAWSVPDTQYFGPGTRLTVL.

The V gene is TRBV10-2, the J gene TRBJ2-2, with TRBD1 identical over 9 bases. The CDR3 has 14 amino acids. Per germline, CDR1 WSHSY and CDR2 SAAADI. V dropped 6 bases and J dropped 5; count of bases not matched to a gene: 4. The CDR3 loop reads CASRGTGSTGELFF. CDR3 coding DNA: TGCGCCAGCAGAGGGACAGGGTCAACCGGGGAGCTGTTTTTT.

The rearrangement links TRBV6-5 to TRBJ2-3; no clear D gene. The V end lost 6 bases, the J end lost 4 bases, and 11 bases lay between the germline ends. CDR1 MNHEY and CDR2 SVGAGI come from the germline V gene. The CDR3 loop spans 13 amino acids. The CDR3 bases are TGTGCCAGCAGAATTAGCCCGGCAGATACGCAGTATTTT. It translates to CASRISPADTQYF.

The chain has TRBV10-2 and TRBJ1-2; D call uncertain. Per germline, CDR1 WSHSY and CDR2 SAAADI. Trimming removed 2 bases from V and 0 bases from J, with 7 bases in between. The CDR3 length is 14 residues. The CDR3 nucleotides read TGCGCCAGCAGTGAGGCTGGAGCTAACTATGGCTACACCTTC. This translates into CASSEAGANYGYTF.

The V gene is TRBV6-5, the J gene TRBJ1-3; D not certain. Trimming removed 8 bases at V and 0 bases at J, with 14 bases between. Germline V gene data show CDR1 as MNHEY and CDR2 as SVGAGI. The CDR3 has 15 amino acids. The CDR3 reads CASGTRRNSGNTIYF. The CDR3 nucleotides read TGTGCCAGCGGCACGAGGCGAAACTCTGGAAACACCATATATTTT.

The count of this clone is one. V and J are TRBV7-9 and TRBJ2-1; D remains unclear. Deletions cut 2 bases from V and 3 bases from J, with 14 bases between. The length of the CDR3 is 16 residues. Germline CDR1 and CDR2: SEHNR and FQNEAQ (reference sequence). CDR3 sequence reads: CASSLRSGQSYNEQFF. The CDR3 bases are TGTGCCAGCAGCTTACGGTCGGGCCAGAGCTACAATGAGCAGTTCTTC.

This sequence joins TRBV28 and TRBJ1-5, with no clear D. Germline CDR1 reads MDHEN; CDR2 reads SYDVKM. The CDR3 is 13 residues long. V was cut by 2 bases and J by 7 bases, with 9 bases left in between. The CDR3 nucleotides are TGTGCCAGCAGTTTACGGTCTCCACAGCCCCAGCATTTT. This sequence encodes CASSLRSPQPQHF.

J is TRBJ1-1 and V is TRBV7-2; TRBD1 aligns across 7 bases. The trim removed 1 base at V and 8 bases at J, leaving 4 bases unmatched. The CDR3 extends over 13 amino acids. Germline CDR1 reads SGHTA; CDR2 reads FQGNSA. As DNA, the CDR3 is TGTGCCAGCAGCTTAGTGGAACAGGGGGAAGCTTTCTTT. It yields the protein CASSLVEQGEAFF.

Here the CDR3 reads CASSGEVGNEQYF. In nucleotides, the CDR3 is TGTGCCAGCAGCGGTGAGGTCGGCAACGAGCAGTACTTC. The chain employs TRBV11-2 and TRBJ2-7; D is unclear. With 5 bases removed from V and 5 bases from J, the gap between germline ends came to 13 bases. Germline CDR1 and CDR2: SGHAT and FQNNGV. The CDR3 is made up of 13 amino acids. The full variable domain, rest sourced from reference TRBV11-2 and TRBJ2-7, is EAGVAQSPRYKIIEKRQSVAFWCNPISGHATLYWYQQILGQGPKLLIQFQNNGVVDDSQLPKDRFSAERLKGVDSTLKIQPAKLEDSAVYLCASSGEVGNEQYFGPGTRLTVT.

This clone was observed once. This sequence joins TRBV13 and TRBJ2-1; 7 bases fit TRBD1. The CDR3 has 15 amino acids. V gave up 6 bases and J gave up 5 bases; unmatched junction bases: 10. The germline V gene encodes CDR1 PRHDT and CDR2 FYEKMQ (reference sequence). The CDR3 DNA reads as TGTGCCAGCAGGGAAGCCGGGACAGCGAACAATGAGCAGTTCTTC. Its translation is CASREAGTANNEQFF.

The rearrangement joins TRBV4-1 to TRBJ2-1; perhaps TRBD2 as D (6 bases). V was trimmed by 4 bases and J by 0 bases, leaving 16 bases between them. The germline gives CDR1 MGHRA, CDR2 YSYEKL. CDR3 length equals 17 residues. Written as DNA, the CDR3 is TGCGCCAGCAGCCCCGGGGTAGCGGTTAGCTCCTACAATGAGCAGTTCTTC. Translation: CASSPGVAVSSYNEQFF.

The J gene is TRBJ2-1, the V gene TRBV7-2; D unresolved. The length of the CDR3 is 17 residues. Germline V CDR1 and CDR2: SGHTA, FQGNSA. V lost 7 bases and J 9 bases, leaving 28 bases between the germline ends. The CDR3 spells CASTRQPRPRAFGEQFF. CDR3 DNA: TGTGCCAGCACCCGACAACCGAGGCCCAGAGCCTTCGGTGAGCAGTTCTTC.

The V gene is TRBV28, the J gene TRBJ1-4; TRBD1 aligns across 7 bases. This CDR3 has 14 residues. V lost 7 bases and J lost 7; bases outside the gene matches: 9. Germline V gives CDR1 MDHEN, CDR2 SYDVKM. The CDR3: CASKMTGYSEKLFF. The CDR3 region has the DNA TGTGCCAGCAAAATGACAGGGTATAGTGAAAAACTGTTTTTT. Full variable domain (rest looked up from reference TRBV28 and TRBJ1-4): DVKVTQSSRYLVKRTGEKVFLECVQDMDHENMFWYRQDPGLGLRLIYFSYDVKMKEKGDIPEGYSVSREKKERFSLILESASTNQTSMYLCASKMTGYSEKLFFGSGTQLSVL.

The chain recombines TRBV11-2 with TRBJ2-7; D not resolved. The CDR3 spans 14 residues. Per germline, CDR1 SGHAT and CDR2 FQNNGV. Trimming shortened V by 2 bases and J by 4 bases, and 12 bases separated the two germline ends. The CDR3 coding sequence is TGTGCCAGCAGCTTAAGTGTCACCCGTTACGAGCAGTACTTC. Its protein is CASSLSVTRYEQYF.

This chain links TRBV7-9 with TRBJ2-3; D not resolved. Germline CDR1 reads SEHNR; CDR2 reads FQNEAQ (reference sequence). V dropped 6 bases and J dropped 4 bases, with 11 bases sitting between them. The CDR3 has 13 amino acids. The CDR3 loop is CASSSAPPDTQYF. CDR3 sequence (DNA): TGTGCCAGCAGTTCCGCGCCCCCAGATACGCAGTATTTT.